This TCR beta chain originates from a study of T cell responses to AZD1222 COVID-19 vaccine. Overall study findings and caveats: Recipients of AZD1222 seropositive at baseline numbered only 6 or 7. CD4 TCRs associated with vaccination spanned spike, dominating at 160-218 and 743-854. Repertoire samples came only from after the peak T cell response.

The sample holds a few counts of this clone. Its antigen is currently unknown. This table comes from immunoSEQ multiplex PCR, and its TCRdb copy is limited to in-frame clones, with some not included. The table records about 170,000 clones, 70% to 90% of them present only once. The receptor comes from an adult in good health. The source material was peripheral blood, sampled on day 0 of AZD1222 vaccination.

CDR3 nucleotides: TGTGCCAGCTCACCAACCGGTTACTATGGCTACACCTTC. Translated, it gives CASSPTGYYGYTF. The genes are TRBV18 and TRBJ1-2; D is undetermined. This CDR3 has 13 amino acids. Between the trimmed V and J ends, which lost 2 bases and 3 bases, there was a span of 7 bases. CDR1 is KGHSH and CDR2 is LQKENI in the germline V gene.